This TCR beta chain was recorded in a study of CD4 and CD8 cells across lung adenocarcinoma regions. This clonotype was seen at least ten times. The patients had localized lung adenocarcinoma, a non-small cell subtype. One entry per CDR3 protein, called by TCRdb with MiXCR from the PCR reads. The table lists some 20,000 distinct CDR3 sequences, roughly 46% of them singletons. V shed 4 bases and J shed 0 bases, with 9 bases lying between them. CDR3 length: 15 amino acids. The V gene's germline CDR1 is MGHRA and CDR2 YSYEKL. The sequence was collected from a male donor with lung adenocarcinoma. The CD4 and CD8 labels of this study may be unreliable. The sequenced sample was CD4+ T cells from the margin of a lung tumor. This chain uses TRBV4-1 with TRBJ1-4; a weak D match, TRBD1 (6 bases). This chain's CDR3 is CASSPDRTTNEKLFF. CDR3 nucleotide sequence: TGCGCCAGCAGCCCAGACAGGACAACTAATGAAAAACTGTTTTTT.